The 16 T cell receptor beta chains below all came from one sample that was sequenced in a study of cytomegalovirus exposure and HLA in healthy donors (dated by TCRdb to 2016 to 2017). Library construction relied on the immunoSEQ multiplex PCR assay. A mixture of 60 forward primers for TCR Vbeta segments and 13 reverse primers for TCR Jbeta segments was used in the multiplex PCR. TCRdb re-hosts the immuneACCESS table, in-frame sequences only. Its copies lack some clones; in the studies checked, an unresolved V gene accounts for under half of them, and the cause for the rest is not known. A total of about 160,000 clones appear in this sample, under 75% of them only once. The top ten constitute around 6.8% of the sample. Sequenced material: PBMCs. Source of these receptors: a man aged 35-49 years in good health and CMV-seropositive.

The CDR3 loop reads CASSLEGLYQETQYF. The CDR3 DNA follows: TGCGCCAGCAGCTTGGAGGGACTGTACCAAGAGACCCAGTACTTC. The gene calls are TRBV5-1 and TRBJ2-5; a possible D gene is TRBD2 (6 bases). Germline CDR1 reads SGHRS; CDR2 reads YFSETQ. This CDR3 contains 15 residues. V gave up 0 bases and J gave up 0 bases, with 9 bases separating them. The variable domain in full, completed from reference TRBV5-1 and TRBJ2-5, reads KAGVTQTPRYLIKTRGQQVTLSCSPISGHRSVSWYQQTPGQGLQFLFEYFSETQRNKGNFPGRFSGRQFSNSRSEMNVSTLELGDSALYLCASSLEGLYQETQYFGPGTRLLVL.

This clone was recorded only once. V usage is TRBV18 and J usage is TRBJ2-5; D might be TRBD2 (5 bases). V lost 3 bases, J lost 4 bases, and 15 bases lay in between. Germline V gene data show CDR1 as KGHSH and CDR2 as LQKENI. This CDR3 is 15 amino acids long. The CDR3 DNA reads as TGTGCCAGCTCACCGGGGTTAAAACTAGGAGAGACCCAGTACTTC. Translation gives CASSPGLKLGETQYF.

This sequence joins TRBV7-8 and TRBJ2-7; TRBD2 is a possible D gene (6 bases). The CDR3 length is 13 residues. V was trimmed by 4 bases and J by 7 bases, leaving 14 bases between them. The germline V gene has CDR1 SGHVS and CDR2 FQNEAQ. The CDR3 loop is CASSSRDSCEQYF. In DNA form, the CDR3 reads TGTGCCAGCAGCTCCCGGGACTCCTGTGAGCAGTACTTC. The whole variable domain, remainder taken from reference TRBV7-8 and TRBJ2-7, is GAGVSQSPRYKVAKRGQDVALRCDPISGHVSLFWYQQALGQGPEFLTYFQNEAQLDKSGLPSDRFFAERPEGSVSTLKIQRTQQEDSAVYLCASSSRDSCEQYFGPGTRLTVT.

The CDR3 sequence is CASSSLERETQYF. For the CDR3, the DNA is TGCGCCAGCAGCTCTCTAGAAAGGGAGACCCAGTACTTC. The chain combines TRBV5-1 with TRBJ2-5; D not resolved. Between the trimmed V and J ends, which lost 3 bases and 5 bases, there was a span of 11 bases. This CDR3 contains 13 residues. Per the germline V gene, CDR1 is SGHRS and CDR2 is YFSETQ. Drawing the rest from reference TRBV5-1 and TRBJ2-5, the complete variable domain is KAGVTQTPRYLIKTRGQQVTLSCSPISGHRSVSWYQQTPGQGLQFLFEYFSETQRNKGNFPGRFSGRQFSNSRSEMNVSTLELGDSALYLCASSSLERETQYFGPGTRLLVL.

This clone was observed once. The chain carries TRBV21-1 and TRBJ1-3; the listed D gene, TRBD1, was not tested against the DNA. TRBV21-1 is a recognized pseudogene. The length of the CDR3 is 18 residues. DNA of the CDR3: TGTGCCAGCAGCAAAGGAGACACAGGTCCCAGCTCTGGAAACACCATATATTTT. It encodes CASSKGDTGPSSGNTIYF.

The chain joins TRBV5-1 to TRBJ2-7; the match to TRBD1 covers 9 bases. Germline lookup yields CDR1 SGHRS and CDR2 YFSETQ. CDR3 length: 14 residues. The trim removed 4 bases at V and 4 bases at J, leaving 6 bases unmatched. CDR3 in DNA: TGCGCCAGCAGCCCCGGGACAGGGAGGTACGAGCAGTACTTC. Its translation is CASSPGTGRYEQYF.

This chain connects TRBV19 to TRBJ1-5; TRBD1 might be the D (6 bases). The ends were cut back, 3 bases at V and 5 bases at J, with 14 bases in the middle. The length of the CDR3 is 15 residues. In germline, CDR1 is LNHDA, CDR2 SQIVND (reference sequence). CDR3 in amino acids: CASSMRGAAHQPQHF. CDR3 bases: TGTGCCAGTAGTATGCGGGGGGCGGCCCATCAGCCCCAGCATTTT.

The chain has TRBV18 and TRBJ1-4; D is perhaps TRBD1 (5 bases). The V and J ends lost 2 bases and 7 bases respectively, with 14 bases between them. There are 15 residues in the CDR3. Germline values: CDR1 KGHSH, CDR2 LQKENI. CDR3 DNA sequence: TGTGCCAGCTCACCATCCGGGGGTCGGGGTGAAAAACTGTTTTTT. This codes for CASSPSGGRGEKLFF.

This clone was seen just once. The rearrangement uses TRBV27 and TRBJ2-1; possibly TRBD2 for D (7 bases). In germline, CDR1 is MNHEY, CDR2 SMNVEV (reference sequence). Between the trimmed V and J ends, which lost 6 bases and 3 bases, there was a span of 12 bases. The CDR3 extends over 14 amino acids. The CDR3 loop reads CASSRGGYYNEQFF. CDR3 nucleotide sequence: TGTGCCAGCAGCCGCGGGGGCTACTACAATGAGCAGTTCTTC.

This clone was seen a few times. This chain connects TRBV7-2 to TRBJ2-3, with 9 nucleotides matching TRBD2. The CDR3 extends over 15 amino acids. The V and J ends lost 1 base and 5 bases, in that order; junction bases with no gene match: 4. Per germline, CDR1 SGHTA and CDR2 FQGNSA. CDR3 region: CASSLDSGGVDTQYF. The CDR3 DNA follows: TGTGCCAGCAGCTTAGATAGCGGGGGAGTAGATACGCAGTATTTT. The whole variable domain, filled in from reference TRBV7-2 and TRBJ2-3, reads GAGVSQSPSNKVTEKGKDVELRCDPISGHTALYWYRQSLGQGLEFLIYFQGNSAPDKSGLPSDRFSAERTGGSVSTLTIQRTQQEDSAVYLCASSLDSGGVDTQYFGPGTRLTVL.

V is TRBV6-6 and J is TRBJ1-6, with D tentatively TRBD1 (6 bases). The ends were cut back, 5 bases at V and 11 bases at J, with 22 bases in the middle. The germline CDR1 and CDR2 sequences are MNHNY and SVGAGI (reference sequence). The CDR3 totals 16 residues. The CDR3 nucleotides read TGTGCCAGCAGTAACCCCTCTAACAGGGACATTACACCCCTCCACTTT. Amino acids: CASSNPSNRDITPLHF.

Only a few counts were recorded for this clone. The V gene is TRBV7-9, the J gene TRBJ1-5; D gene unclear. CDR1 and CDR2 from the germline V gene are SEHNR and FQNEAQ (reference sequence). This CDR3 region has 14 residues. The germline V and J ends were trimmed by 8 bases and 0 bases, with 11 bases remaining between them. The CDR3, as DNA: TGTGCCAGCCCTCCTACGTATAGCAATCAGCCCCAGCATTTT. Protein: CASPPTYSNQPQHF. The full variable domain, completed using reference TRBV7-9 and TRBJ1-5, is DTGVSQNPRHKITKRGQNVTFRCDPISEHNRLYWYRQTLGQGPEFLTYFQNEAQLEKSRLLSDRFSAERPKGSFSTLEIQRTEQGDSAMYLCASPPTYSNQPQHFGDGTRLSIL.

This clone has a handful of counts. The chain links TRBV7-2 to TRBJ1-1; 8 bases map to TRBD1. The CDR3 extends over 14 amino acids. V was clipped by 1 base and J by 5 bases; unmatched bases: 3. The germline V gene has CDR1 SGHTA and CDR2 FQGNSA. The CDR3 loop is CASSLDRGWTEAFF. CDR3 DNA sequence: TGTGCCAGCAGCTTAGACAGGGGGTGGACTGAAGCTTTCTTT.

The chain combines TRBV6-6 with TRBJ1-3; 7 bases align to TRBD1. J gave up 1 base and V 5 bases, and 8 bases lay outside the gene matches. Germline loops: CDR1 MNHNY, CDR2 SVGAGI (reference sequence). This CDR3 spans 16 amino acids. The CDR3 here is CASSARQGRSGNTIYF. CDR3 bases: TGTGCCAGCAGTGCTCGACAGGGTCGGTCTGGAAACACCATATATTTT.

The V call is TRBV7-9, the J call TRBJ2-4; possible D gene TRBD2, 5 bases. There are 14 residues in the CDR3. Germline assignment: CDR1 SEHNR and CDR2 FQNEAQ (reference sequence). Trimming removed 7 bases from V and 0 bases from J, with 10 bases in between. The CDR3 here is CASTAGLAKNIQYF. In nucleotides, the CDR3 is TGTGCCAGCACCGCGGGCTTAGCCAAAAACATTCAGTACTTC.

The V call is TRBV5-1, the J call TRBJ1-4; possible D gene TRBD1, 6 bases. From germline, CDR1 is SGHRS and CDR2 YFSETQ. This CDR3 is 16 amino acids long. The V and J ends lost 4 bases and 0 bases respectively, with 13 bases between them. The CDR3 protein is CASSLAGTPTNEKLFF. CDR3 bases: TGCGCCAGCAGCCTGGCGGGGACACCAACTAATGAAAAACTGTTTTTT.